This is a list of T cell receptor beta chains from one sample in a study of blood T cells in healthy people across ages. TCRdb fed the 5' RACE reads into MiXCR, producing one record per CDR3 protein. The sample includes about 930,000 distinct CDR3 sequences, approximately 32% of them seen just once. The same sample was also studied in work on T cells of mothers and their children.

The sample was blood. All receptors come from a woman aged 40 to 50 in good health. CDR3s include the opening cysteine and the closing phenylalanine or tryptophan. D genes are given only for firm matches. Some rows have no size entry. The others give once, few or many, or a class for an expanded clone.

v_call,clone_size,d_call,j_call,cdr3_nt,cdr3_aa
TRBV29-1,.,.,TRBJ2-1,TGCAGCGTTGAAACGGGGTTGAGTGAGCAGTTCTTC,CSVETGLSEQFF
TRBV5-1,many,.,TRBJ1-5,TGTGCCAGCAGTTTAGCAGGGAATAGCAATCAGCCCCAGCATTTT,CASSLAGNSNQPQHF
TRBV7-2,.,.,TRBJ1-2,TGTGCCAGCAGCTTAGCATCACAGGCGGCGTCAGGCTACACCTTC,CASSLASQAASGYTF
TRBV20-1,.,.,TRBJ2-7,TGCAGTGCTAGTCAATGGGGGAGGTCCTACGAGCAGTACTTC,CSASQWGRSYEQYF
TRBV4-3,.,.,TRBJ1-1,TGCGCCAGCAGCCAAGATTCGATAGGGGAAAAGACTGAAGCTTTCTTT,CASSQDSIGEKTEAFF
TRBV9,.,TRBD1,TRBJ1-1,TGTGCCAGCAGCGTCGGGACAGGGGTCCGAGCTTTCTTT,CASSVGTGVRAFF
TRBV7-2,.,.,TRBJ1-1,TGTGCCAGCAGCTTGCAGGGGACAAGTGATGAAGCTTTCTTT,CASSLQGTSDEAFF
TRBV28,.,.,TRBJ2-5,TGTGCCAGCAGTTTAGAGACTCCGAAGACCCAGTACTTC,CASSLETPKTQYF
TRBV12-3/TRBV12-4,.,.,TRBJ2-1,TGTACCAGCAGCCCCTCCGCGTGGGGGGGCCCCCACAATAAGCAGTTCTTC,CTSSPSAWGGPHNKQFF
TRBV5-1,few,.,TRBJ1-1,TGCGCCAGCAGCTTGACGGACACTGAAGCTTTCTTT,CASSLTDTEAFF
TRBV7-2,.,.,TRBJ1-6,TGTGCCAGCAGCTTATCTCCCTCAGGGAATTCACCCCTCCACTTT,CASSLSPSGNSPLHF
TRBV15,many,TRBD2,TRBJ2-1,TGTGCCACCAGCAGTTACGGGGGGGCCTCGGATGAGCAGTTCTTC,CATSSYGGASDEQFF
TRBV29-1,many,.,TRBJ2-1,TGCAGCGTTGTACTACCCCGGCACAACAATGAGCAGTTCTTC,CSVVLPRHNNEQFF
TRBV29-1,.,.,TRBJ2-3,TGCAGCGTTGAACCGGGGACATCCCTCACAGATACGCAGTATTTT,CSVEPGTSLTDTQYF
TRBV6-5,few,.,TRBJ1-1,TGTGCCAGCAGTTACTCGACTCGGAACACTGAAGCTTTCTTT,CASSYSTRNTEAFF
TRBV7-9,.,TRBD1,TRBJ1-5,TGTGCCAGCGGGGGGACAGGCGATCAGCCCCAGCATTTT,CASGGTGDQPQHF
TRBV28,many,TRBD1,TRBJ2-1,TGTGCCAGCAGACTCAGCTCGGGACAGGGCTACAATGAGCAGTTCTTC,CASRLSSGQGYNEQFF
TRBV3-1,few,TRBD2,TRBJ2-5,TGTGCCACCTCGGGACTAGCGGGGGAAGAGACCCAGTACTTC,CATSGLAGEETQYF
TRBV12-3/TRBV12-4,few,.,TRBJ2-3,TGTGCCAGCAGTTGGGGTGCCACAGATACGCAGTATTTT,CASSWGATDTQYF
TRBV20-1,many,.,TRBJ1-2,TGCACCCCACCAGGGGTTGGTGGCTACACCTTC,CTPPGVGGYTF